This T cell receptor (beta chain) stems from a study of T cells in Graves' hyperthyroidism and ophthalmopathy. This CDR3 has 13 amino acids. Per the germline V gene, CDR1 is SGHRS and CDR2 is YFSETQ. Amplified regions were TCR beta CDR3 sequences from RNA transcripts. An initial round of RT-PCR targeting the TCR CDR3 relied on the HTBI primer set. TCRdb re-derived calls from the multiplex PCR reads in MiXCR, one entry per CDR3 protein. The sample consists of 45,000 to 60,000 distinct CDR3 sequences, about 49% of them appearing once. As for this clonotype: Its antigen is still unknown. The conserved phenylalanine or tryptophan is not found at the CDR3 terminus, so this likely reflects a read error.

Findings of the study overall: Separating ophthalmopathy from stable hyperthyroidism was achieved by a 13 V-J model.

The rearrangement joins TRBV5-1 to TRBJ2-7; TRBD1 aligns across 7 bases. Material: blood. The sequence came from a woman in her twenties or thirties with Graves' ophthalmopathy. The CDR3 DNA is TGTGCCAGCAGCTTGACAGGGATCGACGAGCAGTACCTC. It translates to CASSLTGIDEQYL.